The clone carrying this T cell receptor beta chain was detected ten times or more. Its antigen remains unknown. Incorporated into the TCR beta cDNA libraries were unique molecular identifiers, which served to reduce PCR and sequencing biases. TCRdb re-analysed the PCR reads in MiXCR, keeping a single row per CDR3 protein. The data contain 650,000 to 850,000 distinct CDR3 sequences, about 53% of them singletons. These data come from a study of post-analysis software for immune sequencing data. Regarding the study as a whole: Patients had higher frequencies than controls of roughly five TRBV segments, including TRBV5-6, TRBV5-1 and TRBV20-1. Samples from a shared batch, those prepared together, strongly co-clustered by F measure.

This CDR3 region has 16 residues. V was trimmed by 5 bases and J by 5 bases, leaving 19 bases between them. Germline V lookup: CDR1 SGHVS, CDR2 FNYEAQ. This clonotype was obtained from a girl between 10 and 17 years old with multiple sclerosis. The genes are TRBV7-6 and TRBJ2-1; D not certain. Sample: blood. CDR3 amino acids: CASSNHQTPSDNEQFF. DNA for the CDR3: TGTGCCAGCAGCAATCATCAGACACCCTCGGACAATGAGCAGTTCTTC.